The entry below describes one T cell receptor beta chain. This record belongs to a study of blood T cell repertoires in COVID-19. Looking at the study overall: The origin of the acute and convalescent COVID-19 samples was the United States, Italy and Spain. From T cells, B-cell-depleted T cells, or PBMCs came the material, which was cDNA or gDNA.

Per germline, CDR1 MNHEY and CDR2 SVGAGI. Trimming took 2 bases from V and 3 from J, leaving 8 bases between them. The CDR3 covers 13 residues. In the original analysis: Estimates of nucleated cell counts were drawn from the amplification of reference gene primers. Some clones are missing from TCRdb's copy, which holds only in-frame ones; the method was immunoSEQ multiplex PCR. V and J calls plus clone size are reproduced from that table; the DNA served to infer D and trimming. The table shows about 330,000 clones, with over 80% occurring only once. Seattle's cohort entered during active infection and was followed longitudinally.

The V call is TRBV6-5, the J call TRBJ2-7; TRBD1 might be the D (6 bases). Sequences were obtained from peripheral blood. The source is a man aged 25 to 40 with COVID-19, enrolled during active disease. CDR3 DNA sequence: TGTGCCAGCAGTTACACAGGGAACTACGAGCAGTACTTC. Translation gives CASSYTGNYEQYF.